The 12 T cell receptor beta chains in this list originate from one sample, sequenced in a study of blood T cell dynamics during melanoma immunotherapy. Profiling relied on immunoSEQ multiplex PCR, and the TCRdb table lists in-frame clones only, not all of them. Found here are 7,500 to 8,500 clones, around 90% of them singletons; the top ten hold approximately 2.2%. Time point here: week 3, after first cycle of checkpoint inhibitor. Source: blood, taken from a patient treated with checkpoint blockade. Receptors were obtained from a human donor with melanoma.

The chain joins TRBV7-2 to TRBJ1-5, with D perhaps matching TRBD1 (6 bases). V lost 8 bases and J 1 base, leaving 15 bases between the germline ends. The germline V gene encodes CDR1 SGHTA and CDR2 FQGNSA. CDR3 length: 15 amino acids. CDR3 amino acids: CASSPGGSSNQPQHF. In DNA, the CDR3 is TGTGCCAGCTCCCCTGGGGGCAGCAGCAATCAGCCCCAGCATTTT.

V and J are TRBV30 and TRBJ2-7; D is unresolved. CDR1 and CDR2 from the germline V gene are GTSNPN and SVGIG (reference sequence). The CDR3 contains 13 residues. Trimming removed 1 base at V and 2 bases at J, with 9 bases between. The CDR3 reads CAWSGGSTYEQYF. The CDR3, as DNA: TGTGCCTGGAGTGGTGGGTCGACCTACGAGCAGTACTTC.

In this sample, this clone turned up a few times. V and J are TRBV7-3 and TRBJ1-2; D possibly corresponds to TRBD1 (5 bases). Germline V gene sequence: CDR1 SGHTA, CDR2 FQGTGA. This CDR3 comprises 13 residues. V was shortened by 5 bases and J by 4 bases, with 11 bases between the two germline ends. For the CDR3, the DNA is TGTGCCAGCAGCGTGGGGCCCCGCTATGGCTACACCTTC. It specifies CASSVGPRYGYTF. Based on the CDR3 plus reference TRBV7-3 and TRBJ1-2, the full variable domain is GAGVSQTPSNKVTEKGKYVELRCDPISGHTALYWYRQSLGQGPEFLIYFQGTGAADDSGLPNDRFFAVRPEGSVSTLKIQRTERGDSAVYLCASSVGPRYGYTFGSGTRLTVV.

This chain joins TRBV2 and TRBJ1-1, with D uncertain. Trimming took off 7 bases at V and 1 base at J, with 7 bases between the two ends. This CDR3 comprises 12 residues. CDR1 is SNHLY, CDR2 FYNNEI, per germline. CDR3 DNA: TGTGCCAGCAAAAAGACGAACACTGAAGCTTTCTTT. It codes for CASKKTNTEAFF.

This chain uses TRBV6-5 with TRBJ2-6; D not resolved. This CDR3 has 15 residues. Per the germline V gene, CDR1 is MNHEY and CDR2 is SVGAGI. Trimming removed 7 bases from V and 0 bases from J, with 10 bases in between. CDR3 sequence: CASMTIFSGANVLTF. The CDR3 nucleotides read TGTGCCAGCATGACAATCTTCTCTGGGGCCAACGTCCTGACTTTC.

CDR3 in DNA: TGCAGCGTTGAAGTGGCCGGGAGGGCCAGTAGACACGAGCAGTACTTC. Protein product: CSVEVAGRASRHEQYF. V usage is TRBV29-1 and J usage is TRBJ2-7; 8 bases agree with TRBD2. The J segment lost 5 bases and the V segment lost 1 base, leaving 13 bases of the junction unmatched. CDR3 length: 16 residues. Germline CDR1 SQVTM, CDR2 ANQGSEA.

The rearrangement uses TRBV7-2 and TRBJ2-7, with D tentatively TRBD2 (6 bases). Germline CDR1 and CDR2: SGHTA and FQGNSA. With 4 bases removed from V and 0 bases from J, the gap between germline ends came to 25 bases. The CDR3 is 19 amino acids. CDR3 nucleotide sequence: TGTGCCAGCAGCTCTGGGTGGCGCGGGACCGTATTAAGCTCCTACGAGCAGTACTTC. It codes for CASSSGWRGTVLSSYEQYF.

The CDR3 reads CASSLSPRGTGSRNTEAFF. Written as DNA, the CDR3 is TGTGCCAGCAGCTTAAGTCCGCGGGGGACAGGGTCAAGGAACACTGAAGCTTTCTTT. This chain links TRBV7-3 with TRBJ1-1, with 9 bases lining up with TRBD1. Germline CDR1 SGHTA, CDR2 FQGTGA. V trimming: 1 base; J trimming: 1 base; junction bases outside the gene matches: 13. The CDR3 runs to 19 residues.

The chain links TRBV28 to TRBJ2-7, with D perhaps TRBD1 or TRBD2 (6 bases each). This CDR3 contains 13 residues. Germline lookup yields CDR1 MDHEN and CDR2 SYDVKM. V lost 6 bases to trimming and J lost 5 bases, with 14 bases between them. The DNA for the CDR3 is TGTGCCAGCAGCACCCGGGGGCGCAACGAGCAGTACTTC. Encoded protein: CASSTRGRNEQYF.

CDR3 nucleotides: TGTGCCAGCAGCTTAGCGGGACAGGGAGCCTACGAGCAGTACTTC. As protein: CASSLAGQGAYEQYF. The rearrangement joins TRBV7-6 to TRBJ2-7, with 9 bases identical to TRBD1. CDR1 is SGHVS, CDR2 FNYEAQ, per germline. V shed 0 bases, J shed 2 bases, and the junction held 2 bases outside the gene matches. This CDR3 is built from 15 residues.

This chain connects TRBV14 to TRBJ1-1; D call uncertain. V was trimmed by 2 bases and J by 4 bases, leaving 11 bases between them. In germline, CDR1 is SGHDN, CDR2 FVKESK. The CDR3 has 14 amino acids. For the CDR3, the DNA is TGTGCCAGCAGCCAACTAACTCGGGTCACTGAAGCTTTCTTT. Translated: CASSQLTRVTEAFF.

The chain is built from TRBV6-6 and TRBJ2-7; D call uncertain. Germline CDR1 and CDR2: MNHNY and SVGAGI (reference sequence). Trimming shortened V by 6 bases and J by 6 bases, and 12 bases separated the two germline ends. This CDR3 spans 12 amino acids. CDR3 bases: TGTGCCAGCAGGTCCCTGCCCACCGAGCAGTACTTC. This codes for CASRSLPTEQYF.